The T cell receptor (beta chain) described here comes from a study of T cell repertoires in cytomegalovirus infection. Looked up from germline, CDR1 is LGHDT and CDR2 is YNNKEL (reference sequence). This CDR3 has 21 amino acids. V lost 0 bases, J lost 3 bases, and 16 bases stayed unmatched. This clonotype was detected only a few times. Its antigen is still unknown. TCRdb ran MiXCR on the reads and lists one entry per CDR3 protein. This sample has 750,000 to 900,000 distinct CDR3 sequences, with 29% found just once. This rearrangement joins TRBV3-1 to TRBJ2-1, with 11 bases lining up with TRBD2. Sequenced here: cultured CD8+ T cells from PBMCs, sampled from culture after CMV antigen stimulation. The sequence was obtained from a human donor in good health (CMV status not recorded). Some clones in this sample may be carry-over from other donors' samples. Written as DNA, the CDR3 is TGTGCCAGCAGCCAAGATCTGTGGCTAGCGGGGGGTCCTCAACTCTACAATGAGCAGTTCTTC. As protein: CASSQDLWLAGGPQLYNEQFF.